This entry lists 6 T cell receptor beta chains sequenced from one sample in a study of T cells after yellow fever vaccination. Using its own MiXCR run on the 5' RACE reads, TCRdb lists one record per CDR3 protein. This table holds approximately 140,000 distinct CDR3 sequences, approximately 7.7% found once. The specimen was CD4+ T cells sorted from PBMCs, collected 5 days after the yellow fever booster vaccination. These receptor sequences come from a man younger than 45 who received the YFV17D yellow fever vaccine.

Many counts were recorded for this clonotype. The rearrangement uses TRBV15 and TRBJ1-2; the D is unclear. V was pared by 0 bases and J by 8 bases, with 7 bases between. Germline-derived CDR1 and CDR2 are LNHNV and YYDKDF (reference sequence). The CDR3 is made up of 12 amino acids. CDR3 sequence reads: CATSRDLGGYTF. CDR3 DNA: TGTGCCACCAGCAGAGATTTGGGAGGCTACACCTTC.

This clonotype has ten or more counts. The chain links TRBV10-1 to TRBJ2-1; D is unclear. Germline V CDR1 and CDR2: WNHNN, SYGVQD (reference sequence). V dropped 3 bases and J dropped 3 bases, with 3 bases sitting between them. This CDR3 contains 12 residues. This CDR3 reads CASSDNYNEQFF. The CDR3 DNA reads TGCGCCAGCAGTGACAACTACAATGAGCAGTTCTTC.

This clonotype was detected only a few times. The chain is built from TRBV5-5 and TRBJ2-5, with TRBD2 matching 7 bases. Germline lookup yields CDR1 SGHKS and CDR2 YYEKEE (reference sequence). The CDR3 sequence is 14 residues long. V gave up 5 bases and J gave up 5 bases; unmatched junction bases: 9. The CDR3 DNA reads TGTGCCAGCAGTCGCCCGGGGGGAAGGGAGACCCAGTACTTC. Its translation: CASSRPGGRETQYF. Full variable domain (outside the CDR3, taken from reference TRBV5-5 and TRBJ2-5): DAGVTQSPTHLIKTRGQQVTLRCSPISGHKSVSWYQQVLGQGPQFIFQYYEKEERGRGNFPDRFSARQFPNYSSELNVNALLLGDSALYLCASSRPGGRETQYFGPGTRLLVL.

This clonotype showed up many times. The chain has TRBV24-1 and TRBJ2-3, with D perhaps given as TRBD1 or TRBD2 (5 bases each). CDR3 length equals 18 residues. Trimming left V 1 base short and J 1 base short, with 17 bases between. CDR1 is KGHDR, CDR2 SFDVKD, per germline. This chain's CDR3 is CATSDFLWDGLGTDTQYF. CDR3 sequence (DNA): TGTGCCACCAGTGATTTCCTCTGGGACGGACTTGGCACAGATACGCAGTATTTT.

At least ten counts were recorded for this clonotype. This chain joins TRBV28 and TRBJ2-7, with D unclear. Trimming removed 3 bases from V and 1 base from J, with 10 bases in between. The V gene's germline CDR1 is MDHEN and CDR2 SYDVKM. CDR3 length: 14 residues. The DNA for the CDR3 is TGTGCCAGCAGTTTCTTTGGCAGGTCCTACGAGCAGTACTTC. The encoded protein is CASSFFGRSYEQYF.

This clonotype was counted at least ten times. The chain is built from TRBV20-1 and TRBJ2-1; tentative D call: TRBD2 (6 bases). This CDR3 region has 15 residues. V shed 6 bases and J shed 8 bases, with 23 bases lying between them. Germline V gene lookup returns CDR1 DFQATT and CDR2 SNEGSKA (reference sequence). The CDR3 sequence is CSAEPRGSGGDEQFF. The CDR3 DNA sequence: TGCAGTGCCGAGCCCCGAGGGAGCGGAGGGGATGAGCAGTTCTTC.